This paragraph reports one T cell receptor beta chain. The data were taken from a study of blood T cell repertoires in COVID-19. TCRdb's table, derived via immunoSEQ multiplex PCR, lists solely in-frame clones and lacks some. The repertoire holds around 160,000 clones, with 85% to 95% as singletons. The V gene's germline CDR1 is SGDLS and CDR2 YYNGEE. The CDR3 length is 12 residues. Trimming took off 0 bases at V and 7 bases at J, with 5 bases between the two ends. This rearrangement joins TRBV9 to TRBJ2-1; unclear D gene. This sequence originates from a woman in her sixties or seventies with COVID-19, enrolled during active disease. Sequences were obtained from peripheral blood. CDR3 protein: CASSVGLNEQFF. The DNA of the CDR3 is TGTGCCAGCAGCGTAGGTCTTAATGAGCAGTTCTTC.